This paragraph reports one T cell receptor (beta chain). The CDR3 is 16 residues long. The V gene end was trimmed by 4 bases and the J gene end by 9 bases; junction bases not matched to a gene: 9. Germline V CDR1 and CDR2: SGHTA, FQGNSA. The data stem from a study of blood T cell repertoires in COVID-19. The overall study: Italy, Spain and the United States were the sources of the convalescent and acute COVID-19 samples. From T cells, B-cell-depleted T cells, or PBMCs came the material, which was cDNA or gDNA.

Original methodology: Estimated nucleated cell counts came from reference gene primer amplification. Clones were sequenced by immunoSEQ multiplex PCR, and TCRdb holds only the in-frame ones, with some missing. V and J calls and clone size are those listed in that table; D and trimming were worked out from the DNA. The top ten clones hold over 4.5% of a sample with some 330,000 clones, about 87% of them seen once. Participant age was roughly 18 to 89 years, and participants resided in roughly 25 US areas. The sequence derives from a man younger than 45 who had recovered from COVID-19. The sequenced material came from PBMCs or T cells enriched from blood (not recorded which). This chain joins TRBV7-2 and TRBJ1-6, with 10 bases lining up with TRBD1. The CDR3: CASSSTGTGVASPLHF. CDR3 DNA: TGTGCCAGCAGCTCCACCGGGACAGGGGTGGCTTCACCCCTCCACTTT.